The 32 T cell receptor beta chains below all came from one sample that was sequenced in a study of CD8 T cells in ankylosing spondylitis. Each CDR3 protein is one row after TCRdb ran MiXCR on the 5' RACE reads. Of hundreds of thousands of distinct CDR3 sequences listed, around 20% are singletons. The specimen was blood, either unsorted or a sorted T cell fraction (not recorded which). These receptors all come from a female donor with ankylosing spondylitis or in good health (not recorded which).

The chain recombines TRBV9 with TRBJ2-5; D not certain. The CDR3 has 14 residues. From germline, CDR1 is SGDLS and CDR2 YYNGEE. V was clipped by 0 bases and J by 5 bases, with 11 bases between them. DNA for the CDR3: TGTGCCAGCAGCGTAGGAAGGCGTCGGGAGACCCAGTACTTC. It codes for CASSVGRRRETQYF.

The V call is TRBV2, the J call TRBJ2-3; D is uncertain. Trimming removed 0 bases at V and 3 bases at J, with 7 bases between. The CDR3 is 14 residues long. Germline V gene sequence: CDR1 SNHLY, CDR2 FYNNEI. CDR3 in amino acids: CASSEALQTDTQYF. The CDR3 nucleotides are TGTGCCAGCAGTGAAGCGCTTCAGACAGATACGCAGTATTTT.

The chain employs TRBV6-2 or TRBV6-3 and TRBJ1-5; the D is unclear. Trimming removed 6 bases at V and 0 bases at J, with 9 bases between. The CDR3 is 14 residues long. Germline lookup yields CDR1 MNHEY and CDR2 SVGEGT. In nucleotides, the CDR3 is TGTGCCAGCAGCCGGGTGTATAGCAATCAGCCCCAGCATTTT. This codes for CASSRVYSNQPQHF.

V and J are TRBV6-1 and TRBJ1-2; TRBD1 matches at 11 bases. This CDR3 is 15 amino acids long. V trimming: 7 bases; J trimming: 7 bases; junction bases outside the gene matches: 11. Germline-derived CDR1 and CDR2 are MNHNS and SASEGT. The CDR3 loop reads CASTVGQGALRGYTF. In DNA form, the CDR3 reads TGTGCCAGCACCGTAGGACAGGGGGCGCTTCGTGGCTACACCTTC.

V and J are TRBV20-1 and TRBJ2-2; 15 nucleotides align to TRBD2. Per the germline V gene, CDR1 is DFQATT and CDR2 is SNEGSKA (reference sequence). This CDR3 contains 17 residues. The junction had 7 bases not matched to a gene; V was cut back by 1 base and J by 7 bases. The CDR3 coding sequence is TGCAGTGCTAGAGTGGGGGGACTAGCGGGAGGAGGCGGGGAGCTGTTTTTT. This gives the protein CSARVGGLAGGGGELFF.

The chain joins TRBV7-9 to TRBJ2-1, with D perhaps matching TRBD2 (5 bases). V lost 0 bases, J lost 6 bases, and 9 bases lay in between. This CDR3 has 14 amino acids. Per the germline V gene, CDR1 is SEHNR and CDR2 is FQNEAQ (reference sequence). Written as DNA, the CDR3 is TGTGCCAGCAGCTTAGCACTAGGGTTCAATGAGCAGTTCTTC. Translating gives CASSLALGFNEQFF. The full variable domain, with the rest looked up from reference TRBV7-9 and TRBJ2-1, is DTGVSQNPRHKITKRGQNVTFRCDPISEHNRLYWYRQTLGQGPEFLTYFQNEAQLEKSRLLSDRFSAERPKGSFSTLEIQRTEQGDSAMYLCASSLALGFNEQFFGPGTRLTVL.

This clonotype was seen more than once but under ten times. The chain employs TRBV28 and TRBJ2-5; 7 bases match TRBD2. Germline V gene lookup returns CDR1 MDHEN and CDR2 SYDVKM. J was trimmed by 4 bases and V by 5 bases; bases with no gene match: 10. The CDR3 is made up of 15 amino acids. Written as DNA, the CDR3 is TGTGCCAGCAGTCGGGGGGAGGGCCTTAGAGAGACCCAGTACTTC. It is translated as CASSRGEGLRETQYF.

This rearrangement joins TRBV28 to TRBJ2-2, with a possible D match to TRBD1 (6 bases). The V end lost 6 bases, the J end lost 3 bases, and 14 bases lay between the germline ends. In germline, CDR1 is MDHEN, CDR2 SYDVKM. The CDR3 length is 15 residues. The CDR3 loop is CASRPMGAYTGELFF. In DNA, the CDR3 is TGTGCCAGCAGGCCCATGGGGGCATACACCGGGGAGCTGTTTTTT.

This clonotype was picked up a small number of times. The V and J genes are TRBV5-1 and TRBJ2-1, with TRBD2 matching 11 bases. Germline CDR1 SGHRS, CDR2 YFSETQ. This CDR3 is built from 14 residues. The V gene end was trimmed by 6 bases and the J gene end by 6 bases; junction bases not matched to a gene: 5. CDR3 nucleotides: TGCGCCAGCATGGCTAGCGGGAGGACCAATGAGCAGTTCTTC. Translation: CASMASGRTNEQFF.

The rearrangement links TRBV20-1 to TRBJ2-5; 7 positions agree with TRBD2. Trimming at V came to 5 bases and at J to 1 base, leaving 7 bases not matched to a gene. The CDR3 contains 14 residues. CDR1 is DFQATT, CDR2 SNEGSKA, per germline (reference sequence). This CDR3 reads CSALRLAGQETQYF. In DNA, the CDR3 is TGCAGTGCTTTGAGACTAGCTGGCCAAGAGACCCAGTACTTC.

This chain joins TRBV5-1 and TRBJ1-1, with 7 bases lining up with TRBD1. The germline gives CDR1 SGHRS, CDR2 YFSETQ. The CDR3 totals 14 residues. V was pared by 6 bases and J by 1 base, with 6 bases of the junction left unmatched. CDR3 in DNA: TGCGCCAGCACCGCCCGGGACAGGAACACTGAAGCTTTCTTT. Residues: CASTARDRNTEAFF.

This clonotype has just a few counts. The genes are TRBV12-3 or TRBV12-4 and TRBJ2-1, with 7 bases identical to TRBD2. V was pared by 1 base and J by 7 bases, with 4 bases of the junction left unmatched. The CDR3 runs to 14 residues. This chain's CDR3 is CASSLGTRMNEQFF. The CDR3 nucleotides are TGTGCCAGCAGTTTAGGGACTAGAATGAATGAGCAGTTCTTC.

This clonotype showed up just a few times. This rearrangement joins TRBV12-3 or TRBV12-4 to TRBJ2-1; 9 nucleotides align to TRBD1. There are 15 residues in the CDR3. With V trimmed by 1 base and J by 9 bases, 7 bases remained unmatched. The CDR3, as DNA: TGTGCCAGCAGTTTAGAGGACAGGGGAAGGCGTGAGCAGTTCTTC. Its translation is CASSLEDRGRREQFF.

In this sample, this clonotype turned up a few times. V is TRBV2 and J is TRBJ2-1, with 11 bases matching TRBD2. Germline V gene lookup returns CDR1 SNHLY and CDR2 FYNNEI. With V trimmed by 6 bases and J by 8 bases, 12 bases remained unmatched. The CDR3 covers 16 residues. CDR3 sequence reads: CASRTIAGGGEDEQFF. The CDR3 nucleotides read TGTGCCAGCAGAACTATAGCGGGAGGGGGCGAGGATGAGCAGTTCTTC.

V is TRBV20-1 and J is TRBJ1-1; 10 bases fit TRBD1. V lost 0 bases, J lost 3 bases, and 10 bases stayed unmatched. The CDR3 totals 17 residues. Germline CDR1 is DFQATT and CDR2 is SNEGSKA (reference sequence). Written as DNA, the CDR3 is TGCAGTGCTAGAGAGGACAGGGGGATTGCTATGGACACTGAAGCTTTCTTT. Its translation is CSAREDRGIAMDTEAFF.

A few counts support this clonotype. The chain uses TRBV7-2 and TRBJ2-5; D is possibly TRBD2 (6 bases). Trimming pared 1 base from V and 3 bases from J, leaving 15 bases between. The CDR3 spans 16 residues. CDR1 SGHTA and CDR2 FQGNSA come from the germline V gene. CDR3 residues: CASSLVVGGSEETQYF. For the CDR3, the DNA is TGTGCCAGCAGCTTAGTCGTGGGAGGCTCGGAAGAGACCCAGTACTTC.

The chain recombines TRBV29-1 with TRBJ1-4; the D is unclear. Trimming took off 7 bases at V and 5 bases at J, with 8 bases between the two ends. The CDR3 totals 11 residues. Looked up from germline, CDR1 is SQVTM and CDR2 is ANQGSEA. CDR3 sequence: CSGTVNEKLFF. Here the CDR3 DNA reads TGCAGCGGGACGGTCAATGAAAAACTGTTTTTT.

In DNA form, the CDR3 reads TGTGCCAGCAGTTACTCCCGGGTCAACTACGAGCAGTACTTC. It is translated as CASSYSRVNYEQYF. This chain uses TRBV6-5 with TRBJ2-7; D gene ambiguous. Trimming left V 0 bases short and J 3 bases short, with 9 bases between. There are 14 residues in the CDR3. Germline V lookup: CDR1 MNHEY, CDR2 SVGAGI.

This clonotype occurred once. J is TRBJ2-2 and V is TRBV12-3 or TRBV12-4; 10 positions agree with TRBD1. The CDR3 has 15 amino acids. The trim removed 6 bases at V and 6 bases at J, leaving 7 bases unmatched. For the CDR3, the DNA is TGTGCCAGCAGCCTCGGACAGGGGGTGGCCGGGGAGCTGTTTTTT. Residues: CASSLGQGVAGELFF.

This chain joins TRBV5-6 and TRBJ2-3; 9 positions match TRBD2. The CDR3 runs to 18 residues. CDR1 and CDR2 from the germline V gene are SGHDT and YYEEEE. V was pared by 0 bases and J by 0 bases, with 8 bases of the junction left unmatched. The CDR3 coding sequence is TGTGCCAGCAGCTTGGGGCTAGCGGGGCCCACTAGCACAGATACGCAGTATTTT. It specifies CASSLGLAGPTSTDTQYF.

There are a few counts of this clonotype. This rearrangement joins TRBV30 to TRBJ2-1; D remains unclear. Germline CDR1 and CDR2: GTSNPN and SVGIG (reference sequence). V lost 2 bases to trimming and J lost 9 bases, with 8 bases between them. The CDR3 loop spans 11 amino acids. The CDR3: CAWSSRREQFF. The DNA of the CDR3 is TGTGCCTGGAGTTCCCGACGTGAGCAGTTCTTC.

This clonotype was recorded many times. One end of the junction is discordant with germline, which a read error may explain. The chain combines TRBV13 with TRBJ2-1; 7 bases fit TRBD1. The CDR3 is made up of 12 amino acids. Germline CDR1 PRHDT, CDR2 FYEKMQ (reference sequence). The CDR3 region is CASSLGPQGRVF. CDR3 sequence (DNA): TGTGCCAGCAGCTTAGGTCCACAGGGGCGTGTGTTC.

The chain recombines TRBV20-1 with TRBJ2-7, with 9 bases fitting TRBD2. The V segment lost 3 bases and the J segment 0 bases; nucleotides outside the gene matches: 12. The CDR3 has 17 residues. Germline V gene data show CDR1 as DFQATT and CDR2 as SNEGSKA (reference sequence). CDR3 region: CSASQFGLATNSYEQYF. DNA of the CDR3: TGCAGTGCTAGCCAATTCGGACTAGCGACTAACTCCTACGAGCAGTACTTC.

V usage is TRBV7-4 and J usage is TRBJ2-3; D might be TRBD2 (7 bases). Germline assignment: CDR1 SGHVT and CDR2 SQSDAQ. Trimming removed 10 bases at V and 1 base at J, with 24 bases between. The CDR3 is made up of 17 amino acids. Written as DNA, the CDR3 is TGTGCCAACCCCGAGGGGGGGCGGGAGCGGGGCACAGATACGCAGTATTTT. It yields the protein CANPEGGRERGTDTQYF.

This clonotype has just a few counts. The V call is TRBV7-8, the J call TRBJ2-7, with D possibly TRBD2 on 6 matching bases. The germline V gene has CDR1 SGHVS and CDR2 FQNEAQ. Trimming took 3 bases from V and 0 from J, leaving 15 bases between them. The CDR3 extends over 16 amino acids. Here the CDR3 DNA reads TGTGCCAGCAGCTTTCGGGCTGCGGGAAGCTCCTACGAGCAGTACTTC. Translating gives CASSFRAAGSSYEQYF.

This clonotype was detected a few times. Here the CDR3 reads CASSPTGGGELFF. In DNA form, the CDR3 reads TGTGCCAGCAGTCCCACCGGGGGCGGGGAGCTGTTTTTT. The chain joins TRBV12-3 or TRBV12-4 to TRBJ2-2, with D possibly TRBD2 on 6 matching bases. The CDR3 contains 13 residues. Trimming took off 5 bases at V and 7 bases at J, with 11 bases between the two ends.

This clonotype was seen many times. This sequence joins TRBV5-6 and TRBJ2-1, with 8 bases aligning to TRBD2. This CDR3 is 12 amino acids long. V was pared by 0 bases and J by 14 bases, with 4 bases of the junction left unmatched. Looked up from germline, CDR1 is SGHDT and CDR2 is YYEEEE. DNA of the CDR3: TGTGCCAGCAGCTTGGATGCGGGAGGAGAGTTCTTC. Translating gives CASSLDAGGEFF. The full variable domain, with the rest looked up from reference TRBV5-6 and TRBJ2-1, is DAGVTQSPTHLIKTRGQQVTLRCSPKSGHDTVSWYQQALGQGPQFIFQYYEEEERQRGNFPDRFSGHQFPNYSSELNVNALLLGDSALYLCASSLDAGGEFFGPGTRLTVL.

CDR3 region: CASSLRVTKNIQYF. The CDR3, as DNA: TGTGCCAGCAGCCTCAGGGTGACAAAAAACATTCAGTACTTC. The J gene is TRBJ2-4, the V gene TRBV12-3 or TRBV12-4; D is perhaps TRBD1 (5 bases). The CDR3 contains 14 residues. Trimming removed 6 bases from V and 4 bases from J, with 13 bases in between.

With regard to this clonotype: Possible read error: a much larger clone is one base away. The chain recombines TRBV12-3 or TRBV12-4 with TRBJ2-5; no definite D call. The CDR3 contains 14 residues. Trimming took off 0 bases at V and 9 bases at J, with 14 bases between the two ends. CDR3 sequence reads: CASSLASRYEPQYF. The CDR3 DNA reads as TGTGCCAGCAGTTTAGCGTCAAGATATGAGCCCCAGTACTTC.

The chain recombines TRBV10-2 with TRBJ1-5; D gene uncertain. The germline gives CDR1 WSHSY, CDR2 SAAADI. The CDR3 extends over 14 amino acids. The V and J ends lost 2 bases and 3 bases respectively, with 8 bases between them. CDR3 region: CASSESGINQPQHF. The CDR3 DNA follows: TGCGCCAGCAGTGAGAGCGGGATCAATCAGCCCCAGCATTTT.

On this clonotype itself: One junction end does not reproduce the germline sequence, and a read error may be involved. The gene calls are TRBV7-9 and TRBJ2-1; TRBD1 might be the D (6 bases). Germline lookup yields CDR1 SEHNR and CDR2 FQNEAQ (reference sequence). This CDR3 region has 15 residues. This CDR3 is CSSSSTAGTWNEQFF. CDR3 sequence (DNA): TGTTCCAGCAGCTCAACAGCCGGGACATGGAATGAGCAGTTCTTC.

The CDR3: CSAVRDTVYEQYF. The DNA of the CDR3 is TGCAGTGCTGTCCGGGACACAGTCTACGAGCAGTACTTC. The chain has TRBV20-1 and TRBJ2-7, with D tentatively TRBD1 (6 bases). The germline CDR1 and CDR2 sequences are DFQATT and SNEGSKA (reference sequence). Trimming stripped 5 bases from V and 3 bases from J, with 14 bases between. The CDR3 has 13 residues.